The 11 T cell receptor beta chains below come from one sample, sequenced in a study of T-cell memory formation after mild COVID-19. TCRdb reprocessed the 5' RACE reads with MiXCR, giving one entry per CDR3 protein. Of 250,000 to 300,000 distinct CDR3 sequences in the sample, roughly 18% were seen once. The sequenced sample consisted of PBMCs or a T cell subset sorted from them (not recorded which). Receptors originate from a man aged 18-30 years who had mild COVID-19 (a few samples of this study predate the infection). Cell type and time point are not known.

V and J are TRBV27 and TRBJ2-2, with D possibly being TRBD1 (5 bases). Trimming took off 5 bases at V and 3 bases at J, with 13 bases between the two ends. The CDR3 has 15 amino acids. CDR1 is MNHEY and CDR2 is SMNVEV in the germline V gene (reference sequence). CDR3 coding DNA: TGTGCCAGCAGTCCCGAAGGGGCGGACACCGGGGAGCTGTTTTTT. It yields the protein CASSPEGADTGELFF.

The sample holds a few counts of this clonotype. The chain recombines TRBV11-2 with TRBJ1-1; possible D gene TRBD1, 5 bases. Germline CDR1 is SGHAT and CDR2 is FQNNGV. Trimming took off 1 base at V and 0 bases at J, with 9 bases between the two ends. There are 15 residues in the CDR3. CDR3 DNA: TGTGCCAGCAGCTTAGGGGGCGGCGTGAACACTGAAGCTTTCTTT. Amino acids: CASSLGGGVNTEAFF.

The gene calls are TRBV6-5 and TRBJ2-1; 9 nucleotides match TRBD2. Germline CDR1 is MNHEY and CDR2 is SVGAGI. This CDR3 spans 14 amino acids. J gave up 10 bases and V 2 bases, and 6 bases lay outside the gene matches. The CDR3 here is CASSYLAGINEQFF. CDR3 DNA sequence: TGTGCCAGCAGTTACCTAGCGGGGATAAACGAGCAGTTCTTC.

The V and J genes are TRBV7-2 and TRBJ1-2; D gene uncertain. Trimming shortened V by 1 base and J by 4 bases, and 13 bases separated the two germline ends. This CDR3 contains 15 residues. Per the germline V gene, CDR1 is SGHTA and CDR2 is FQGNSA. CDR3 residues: CASSLDVRAFYGYTF. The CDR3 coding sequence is TGTGCCAGCAGCTTAGACGTGAGGGCGTTCTATGGCTACACCTTC.

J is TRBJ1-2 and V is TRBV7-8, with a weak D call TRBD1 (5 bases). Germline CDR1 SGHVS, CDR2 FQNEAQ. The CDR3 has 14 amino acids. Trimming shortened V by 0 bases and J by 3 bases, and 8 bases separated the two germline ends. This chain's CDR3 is CASSLAVGDYGYTF. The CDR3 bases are TGTGCCAGCAGCTTAGCCGTAGGGGACTATGGCTACACCTTC.

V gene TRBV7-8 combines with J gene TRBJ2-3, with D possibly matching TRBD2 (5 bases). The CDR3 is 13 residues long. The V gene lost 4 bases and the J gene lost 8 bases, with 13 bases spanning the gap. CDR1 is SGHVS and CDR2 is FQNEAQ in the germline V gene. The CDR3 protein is CASSYYTGSTQYF. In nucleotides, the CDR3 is TGTGCCAGCAGCTATTATACGGGGAGTACGCAGTATTTT.

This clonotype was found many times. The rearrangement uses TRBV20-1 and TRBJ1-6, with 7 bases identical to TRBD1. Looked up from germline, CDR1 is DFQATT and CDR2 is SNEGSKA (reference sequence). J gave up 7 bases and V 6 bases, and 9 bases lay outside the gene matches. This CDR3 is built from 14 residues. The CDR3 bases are TGCAGTGCACCTCAGACAGGGATAAATTCACCCCTCCACTTT. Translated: CSAPQTGINSPLHF.

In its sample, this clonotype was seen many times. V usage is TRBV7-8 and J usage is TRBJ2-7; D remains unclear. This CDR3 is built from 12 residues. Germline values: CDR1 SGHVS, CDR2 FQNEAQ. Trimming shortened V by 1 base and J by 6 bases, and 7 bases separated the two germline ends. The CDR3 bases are TGTGCCAGCAGCTTAGGTCGTATCGAGCAGTACTTC. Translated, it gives CASSLGRIEQYF.

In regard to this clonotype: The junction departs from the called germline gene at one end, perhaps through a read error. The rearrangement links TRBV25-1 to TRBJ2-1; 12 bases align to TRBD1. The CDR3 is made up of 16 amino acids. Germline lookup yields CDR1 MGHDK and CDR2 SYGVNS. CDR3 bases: TGTGCCAGCAGTGGGTCCGGGACAGGGGGCTACAATGATCAGTTCTTC. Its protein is CASSGSGTGGYNDQFF. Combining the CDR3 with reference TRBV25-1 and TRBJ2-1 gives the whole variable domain EADIYQTPRYLVIGTGKKITLECSQTMGHDKMYWYQQDPGMELHLIHYSYGVNSTEKGDLSSESTVSRIRTEHFPLTLESARPSHTSQYLCASSGSGTGGYNDQFFGPGTRLTVL.

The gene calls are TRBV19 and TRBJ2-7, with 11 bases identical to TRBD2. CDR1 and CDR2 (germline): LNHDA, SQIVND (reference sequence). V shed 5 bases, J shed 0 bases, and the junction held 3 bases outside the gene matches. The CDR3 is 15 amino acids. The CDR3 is CASSPTSGDSYEQYF. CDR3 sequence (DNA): TGTGCCAGTAGTCCGACTAGCGGGGACTCCTACGAGCAGTACTTC.

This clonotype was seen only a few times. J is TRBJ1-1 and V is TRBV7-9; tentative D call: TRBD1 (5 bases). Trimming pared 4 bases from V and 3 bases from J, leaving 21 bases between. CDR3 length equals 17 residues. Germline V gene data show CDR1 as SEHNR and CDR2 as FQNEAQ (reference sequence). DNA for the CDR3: TGTGCCAGCAGCTCACAAATGTCGGGACCCCGGGACACTGAAGCTTTCTTT. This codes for CASSSQMSGPRDTEAFF.